The 11 T cell receptor beta chains below were found in one sample sequenced in a study of shared clonotypes between healthy human individuals. Clones were read by immunoSEQ multiplex PCR, and TCRdb kept only the in-frame ones, dropping some. The table shows about 2.4 million clones, with around nine tenths occurring only once. The sequenced material came from naive CD4+ T cells sorted from blood. Subset indicated: CD45RA+ positively selected. The receptors come from a man aged 18 to 29 in good health.

The genes are TRBV7-9 and TRBJ2-7; possibly TRBD2 for D (6 bases). Germline V gene sequence: CDR1 SEHNR, CDR2 FQNEAQ (reference sequence). This CDR3 is built from 14 residues. Trimming took 3 bases from V and 7 from J, leaving 16 bases between them. Here the CDR3 reads CASSFGGNAGEQYF. The CDR3 coding sequence is TGTGCCAGCAGCTTTGGGGGGAACGCCGGGGAGCAGTACTTC. The full variable domain, rest sourced from reference TRBV7-9 and TRBJ2-7, is DTGVSQNPRHKITKRGQNVTFRCDPISEHNRLYWYRQTLGQGPEFLTYFQNEAQLEKSRLLSDRFSAERPKGSFSTLEIQRTEQGDSAMYLCASSFGGNAGEQYFGPGTRLTVT.

The CDR3 is CAISTGLYNEQFF. The CDR3 nucleotides read TGTGCCATCAGTACCGGACTGTACAATGAGCAGTTCTTC. The V gene is TRBV10-3, the J gene TRBJ2-1; tentative D call: TRBD2 (5 bases). CDR1 is ENHRY, CDR2 SYGVKD, per germline. The CDR3 length is 13 residues. The V and J ends lost 5 bases and 4 bases respectively, with 9 bases between them.

The genes are TRBV19 and TRBJ2-1; D remains ambiguous. CDR1 is LNHDA and CDR2 is SQIVND in the germline V gene (reference sequence). Trimming stripped 3 bases from V and 6 bases from J, with 18 bases between. This CDR3 comprises 16 residues. The chain's CDR3 is CASSIMGSKTGNEQFF. The CDR3 DNA sequence: TGTGCCAGTAGTATTATGGGCTCAAAGACGGGCAATGAGCAGTTCTTC.

J is TRBJ1-5 and V is TRBV28, with 8 bases lining up with TRBD1. This CDR3 contains 14 residues. The germline V gene has CDR1 MDHEN and CDR2 SYDVKM. J gave up 6 bases and V 7 bases, and 8 bases lay outside the gene matches. Here the CDR3 DNA reads TGTGCCAGCACAGGACAGGGAGGTATTCAGCCCCAGCATTTT. Translating it yields CASTGQGGIQPQHF.

The J gene is TRBJ2-5, the V gene TRBV29-1, with D perhaps being TRBD1 or TRBD2 (6 bases each). The CDR3 extends over 15 amino acids. The V gene lost 3 bases and the J gene lost 4 bases, with 18 bases spanning the gap. Looked up from germline, CDR1 is SQVTM and CDR2 is ANQGSEA. CDR3 loop: CSVDWGAGLGETQYF. As DNA, the CDR3 is TGCAGCGTTGATTGGGGGGCAGGGCTGGGAGAGACCCAGTACTTC. The complete variable domain, with remaining parts taken from reference TRBV29-1 and TRBJ2-5, reads SAVISQKPSRDICQRGTSLTIQCQVDSQVTMMFWYRQQPGQSLTLIATANQGSEATYESGFVIDKFPISRPNLTFSTLTVSNMSPEDSSIYLCSVDWGAGLGETQYFGPGTRLLVL.

J is TRBJ1-5 and V is TRBV15, with 7 bases that match TRBD1. The CDR3 is 16 amino acids. Losses at the gene ends were 1 base for V and 1 base for J; bases not matched to a gene: 4. The V gene's germline CDR1 is LNHNV and CDR2 YYDKDF (reference sequence). Here the CDR3 DNA reads TGTGCCACCAGCAGAGGCACAGGGGAGAGCAATCAGCCCCAGCATTTT. It yields the protein CATSRGTGESNQPQHF.

CDR3 protein: CASSTPGQGARGYTF. The CDR3 DNA is TGTGCCAGCAGTACACCGGGACAGGGGGCGCGGGGCTACACCTTC. The chain employs TRBV28 and TRBJ1-2; TRBD1 matches 12 bases. Germline V lookup: CDR1 MDHEN, CDR2 SYDVKM. The CDR3 sequence is 15 residues long. V gave up 5 bases and J gave up 8 bases; unmatched junction bases: 9.

This clone was found once. V and J are TRBV9 and TRBJ1-1; D possibly corresponds to TRBD1 (5 bases). Germline CDR1 and CDR2: SGDLS and YYNGEE. The CDR3 spans 15 residues. V lost 3 bases and J 4 bases, leaving 16 bases between the germline ends. CDR3 region: CASSASGPGGTEAFF. Here the CDR3 DNA reads TGTGCCAGCAGCGCCTCGGGCCCTGGGGGCACTGAAGCTTTCTTT.

This sequence joins TRBV2 and TRBJ1-4, with D unclear. V was cut by 7 bases and J by 7 bases, with 16 bases left in between. From germline, CDR1 is SNHLY and CDR2 FYNNEI. The CDR3 extends over 14 amino acids. Here the CDR3 reads CASMGLALGEKLFF. The DNA for the CDR3 is TGTGCCAGCATGGGCTTGGCCCTGGGTGAAAAACTGTTTTTT.

The V gene is TRBV5-6, the J gene TRBJ2-3, with 12 nucleotides matching TRBD1. There are 16 residues in the CDR3. Germline loops: CDR1 SGHDT, CDR2 YYEEEE. Trimming at V came to 3 bases and at J to 5 bases, leaving 7 bases not matched to a gene. The CDR3 here is CASSSPGQGAIDTQYF. The CDR3 DNA sequence: TGTGCCAGCAGCTCGCCGGGACAGGGGGCTATAGATACGCAGTATTTT.

V usage is TRBV6-6 and J usage is TRBJ1-6, with no clear D. Germline V gene data show CDR1 as MNHNY and CDR2 as SVGAGI (reference sequence). Trimming stripped 7 bases from V and 10 bases from J, with 17 bases between. This CDR3 has 14 amino acids. The CDR3 reads CASNPGGQHSPLHF. Written as DNA, the CDR3 is TGTGCCAGCAATCCAGGCGGCCAGCACTCACCCCTCCACTTT.